Below are 19 T cell receptor beta chains sequenced from a single sample in a study of blood T cell repertoires in COVID-19. The protocol was immunoSEQ multiplex PCR, while the TCRdb copy is restricted to in-frame clones and leaves out a portion. This table has roughly 150,000 clones, around 75% appearing once. Sequenced sample: peripheral blood. These receptors came from a woman older than 75 with acute or convalescent COVID-19.

This chain connects TRBV18 to TRBJ1-6, with a possible D match to TRBD1 (6 bases). V dropped 3 bases and J dropped 7 bases, with 13 bases sitting between them. Looked up from germline, CDR1 is KGHSH and CDR2 is LQKENI. The CDR3 length is 15 residues. The CDR3 sequence is CASSPRTETNSPLHF. As DNA, the CDR3 is TGTGCCAGCTCACCTCGGACAGAAACCAATTCACCCCTCCACTTT. Together with reference TRBV18 and TRBJ1-6, the CDR3 gives the full variable domain: NAGVMQNPRHLVRRRGQEARLRCSPMKGHSHVYWYRQLPEEGLKFMVYLQKENIIDESGMPKERFSAEFPKEGPSILRIQQVVRGDSAAYFCASSPRTETNSPLHFGNGTRLTVT.

The chain combines TRBV10-1 with TRBJ2-1; 8 bases align to TRBD2. The CDR3 is 16 amino acids. V lost 5 bases and J lost 0; bases outside the gene matches: 6. Germline lookup yields CDR1 WNHNN and CDR2 SYGVQD (reference sequence). The CDR3 loop reads CASSPERGSSYNEQFF. CDR3 coding DNA: TGCGCCAGCAGTCCAGAGCGGGGGAGCTCCTACAATGAGCAGTTCTTC.

This chain uses TRBV20-1 with TRBJ1-5; weak D call: TRBD1 (6 bases). Germline assignment: CDR1 DFQATT and CDR2 SNEGSKA (reference sequence). The ends were cut back, 3 bases at V and 1 base at J, with 10 bases in the middle. This CDR3 spans 14 amino acids. CDR3 coding DNA: TGCAGTGCTAGTACGGACAGAAGCAATCAGCCCCAGCATTTT. Translation: CSASTDRSNQPQHF.

There are a few counts of this clone. The chain carries TRBV6-4 and TRBJ1-1, with a weak D call TRBD1 (6 bases). Germline CDR1 MRHNA, CDR2 SNTAGT. V was clipped by 6 bases and J by 0 bases, with 11 bases between them. The CDR3 consists of 14 residues. CDR3 sequence reads: CASRSGTMNTEAFF. The CDR3, as DNA: TGTGCCAGCAGAAGCGGGACAATGAACACTGAAGCTTTCTTT.

V is TRBV2 and J is TRBJ1-1, with a tentative D call TRBD1 (6 bases). The germline V gene has CDR1 SNHLY and CDR2 FYNNEI. The length of the CDR3 is 14 residues. The ends were cut back, 6 bases at V and 3 bases at J, with 14 bases in the middle. This CDR3 reads CASSRQAVDTEAFF. The CDR3 DNA follows: TGTGCCAGCAGCCGACAGGCGGTGGACACTGAAGCTTTCTTT.

This clone showed up just a few times. This rearrangement joins TRBV27 to TRBJ1-2, with 8 bases lining up with TRBD1. The germline CDR1 and CDR2 sequences are MNHEY and SMNVEV (reference sequence). V gave up 6 bases and J gave up 5 bases; unmatched junction bases: 8. The CDR3 has 14 residues. The CDR3 bases are TGTGCCAGCAGCCGAGGACAGGGATCTTATGGCTACACCTTC. It specifies CASSRGQGSYGYTF.

The chain couples TRBV25-1 to TRBJ1-6, with D possibly being TRBD1 (5 bases). V was trimmed by 3 bases and J by 10 bases, leaving 13 bases between them. Germline V gives CDR1 MGHDK, CDR2 SYGVNS. The CDR3 totals 14 residues. The CDR3 here is CASSEGGTGSPLHF. The CDR3 DNA sequence: TGTGCCAGCAGTGAGGGGGGGACGGGCTCACCCCTCCACTTT.

CDR3 loop: CASSLQASTNEKLFF. CDR3 nucleotide sequence: TGCGCCAGCAGCCTTCAAGCCTCAACTAATGAAAAACTGTTTTTT. The chain links TRBV5-1 to TRBJ1-4; D remains ambiguous. This CDR3 has 15 residues. Germline lookup yields CDR1 SGHRS and CDR2 YFSETQ. Trimming pared 4 bases from V and 0 bases from J, leaving 10 bases between.

This rearrangement joins TRBV9 to TRBJ2-7, with D possibly matching TRBD1 (5 bases). CDR3 length: 11 amino acids. V was clipped by 4 bases and J by 3 bases, with 5 bases between them. Germline-derived CDR1 and CDR2 are SGDLS and YYNGEE. The CDR3 is CASSQGYEQYF. The CDR3 DNA reads TGTGCCAGCAGCCAGGGCTACGAGCAGTACTTC.

V gene TRBV10-2 combines with J gene TRBJ1-5, with D unresolved. Germline CDR1 and CDR2: WSHSY and SAAADI. V lost 6 bases, J lost 3 bases, and 9 bases lay in between. The CDR3 contains 13 residues. The DNA of the CDR3 is TGCGCCAGCAGCGCAGCGGACAATCAGCCCCAGCATTTT. It yields the protein CASSAADNQPQHF.

This rearrangement joins TRBV15 to TRBJ2-1; D may be TRBD1 (5 bases). The CDR3 totals 16 residues. Germline CDR1 is LNHNV and CDR2 is YYDKDF (reference sequence). The V end was cut by 0 bases, the J end by 6 bases, with 15 bases between. CDR3 coding DNA: TGTGCCACCAGCAGAGATCAGGGTATGTACGGCAATGAGCAGTTCTTC. Translating gives CATSRDQGMYGNEQFF.

The rearrangement joins TRBV19 to TRBJ1-5; TRBD1 matches 9 bases. There are 14 residues in the CDR3. Unmatched junction bases numbered 4, after V lost 4 bases and J lost 6 bases. CDR1 and CDR2 from the germline V gene are LNHDA and SQIVND (reference sequence). CDR3 in DNA: TGTGCCAGTAGTAGGGACAGGGTGATTCAGCCCCAGCATTTT. Translating it yields CASSRDRVIQPQHF. The entire variable domain, with the rest obtained from reference TRBV19 and TRBJ1-5, is as follows: DGGITQSPKYLFRKEGQNVTLSCEQNLNHDAMYWYRQDPGQGLRLIYYSQIVNDFQKGDIAEGYSVSREKKESFPLTVTSAQKNPTAFYLCASSRDRVIQPQHFGDGTRLSIL.

This clone was found a few times. Germline and junction disagree at one end, which may indicate a read error. The chain links TRBV6-1 to TRBJ2-7; a weak D match, TRBD2 (6 bases). This CDR3 spans 13 amino acids. Germline V gives CDR1 MNHNS, CDR2 SASEGT. This CDR3 is CASSEVIDAAGRF. In DNA form, the CDR3 reads TGTGCCAGCAGTGAAGTTATCGACGCCGCGGGGCGATTC.

The V gene is TRBV7-3, the J gene TRBJ2-1, with 14 bases identical to TRBD2. The CDR3 consists of 15 residues. Trimming took 4 bases from V and 6 from J; bases not matched to a gene: 2. Germline V gives CDR1 SGHTA, CDR2 FQGTGA. The CDR3 loop reads CASSSGTSGGNEQFF. The CDR3 DNA sequence: TGTGCCAGCAGCTCGGGGACTAGCGGGGGCAATGAGCAGTTCTTC.

The chain recombines TRBV5-1 with TRBJ2-1, with 7 bases aligning to TRBD2. V lost 0 bases to trimming and J lost 8 bases; unmatched junction nucleotides: 5. Per the germline V gene, CDR1 is SGHRS and CDR2 is YFSETQ. The CDR3 is made up of 14 amino acids. CDR3 DNA: TGCGCCAGCAGCTTGGGACTAGCACCCCATGAGCAGTTCTTC. Amino acid sequence: CASSLGLAPHEQFF.

This chain uses TRBV5-1 with TRBJ2-5; 11 bases are shared with TRBD1. Losses at the gene ends were 2 bases for V and 2 bases for J; bases not matched to a gene: 2. The CDR3 length is 15 residues. CDR1 is SGHRS, CDR2 YFSETQ, per germline. The CDR3 DNA is TGCGCCAGCAGCTTAGGGACAGGGGGACAAGAGACCCAGTACTTC. Its translation is CASSLGTGGQETQYF.

The V gene is TRBV18, the J gene TRBJ1-2, with 9 bases matching TRBD1. Germline V lookup: CDR1 KGHSH, CDR2 LQKENI. V shed 3 bases and J 8 bases; nucleotides not matched to a gene: 16. This CDR3 is built from 17 residues. The CDR3, as DNA: TGTGCCAGCTCACCGACAGGGGGAGGTGGATTGCCGGTGGGCTACACCTTC. It is translated as CASSPTGGGGLPVGYTF.

V is TRBV7-2 and J is TRBJ2-3; TRBD1 agrees at 9 bases. Germline V lookup: CDR1 SGHTA, CDR2 FQGNSA. V dropped 6 bases and J dropped 2; count of bases not matched to a gene: 6. This CDR3 contains 15 residues. This CDR3 is CASRVGTGFTDTQYF. The CDR3 DNA reads TGTGCCAGCAGGGTCGGGACAGGGTTCACAGATACGCAGTATTTT.

The chain links TRBV12-5 to TRBJ2-2; the match to TRBD1 covers 7 bases. The length of the CDR3 is 16 residues. Germline CDR1 and CDR2: LGHNT and FRNRAP. The trim removed 4 bases at V and 2 bases at J, leaving 7 bases unmatched. Here the CDR3 DNA reads TGTGCTAGTGGTTCCCCTCGGGACAGCAACACCGGGGAGCTGTTTTTT. As protein: CASGSPRDSNTGELFF.